Each of the 26 T cell receptor beta chains below was sequenced from the same sample in a study of cytomegalovirus exposure and HLA in healthy donors. PCR employed 60 Vbeta and 13 Jbeta primers. Assay: immunoSEQ multiplex PCR; the TCRdb copy retains only in-frame clones and omits some. The sample carries around 120,000 clones, 55% to 65% recorded once. What was sequenced was PBMCs. The origin of the receptors is a man aged 30-40 years in good health and CMV-seropositive.

The chain has TRBV6-6 and TRBJ2-1; 14 bases agree with TRBD2. The CDR3 totals 16 residues. The germline V gene has CDR1 MNHNY and CDR2 SVGAGI (reference sequence). V dropped 3 bases and J dropped 6; count of bases not matched to a gene: 4. This CDR3 is CASSYVGLAGGNEQFF. The CDR3, as DNA: TGTGCCAGCAGTTATGTAGGACTAGCGGGGGGCAATGAGCAGTTCTTC.

This clone was seen only once. This chain connects TRBV19 to TRBJ1-1; weak D call: TRBD1 (6 bases). The CDR3 extends over 15 amino acids. The V gene's germline CDR1 is LNHDA and CDR2 SQIVND (reference sequence). V dropped 3 bases and J dropped 7 bases, with 18 bases sitting between them. CDR3 nucleotides: TGTGCCAGTAGTATCGGGGGGACAATCGGGGGTGAAGCTTTCTTT. Its protein product is CASSIGGTIGGEAFF.

The chain joins TRBV27 to TRBJ1-2; D is possibly TRBD1 (6 bases). The CDR3 has 13 residues. V gave up 4 bases and J gave up 6 bases, with 12 bases separating them. In germline, CDR1 is MNHEY, CDR2 SMNVEV (reference sequence). The CDR3 DNA sequence: TGTGCCAGCAGTTCATCCGGGACAAATGGCTACACCTTC. This gives the protein CASSSSGTNGYTF.

V usage is TRBV7-3 and J usage is TRBJ2-6, with 9 bases identical to TRBD2. The CDR3 has 17 amino acids. J lost 4 bases, V lost 1 base, and 5 bases had no gene match. The germline gives CDR1 SGHTA, CDR2 FQGTGA. The CDR3 DNA follows: TGTGCCAGCAGCTTAAGTAGCGGGGGAATCGGGGCCAACGTCCTGACTTTC. It encodes CASSLSSGGIGANVLTF. The whole variable domain, remainder taken from reference TRBV7-3 and TRBJ2-6, is GAGVSQTPSNKVTEKGKYVELRCDPISGHTALYWYRQSLGQGPEFLIYFQGTGAADDSGLPNDRFFAVRPEGSVSTLKIQRTERGDSAVYLCASSLSSGGIGANVLTFGAGSRLTVL.

This clone has only a few counts. The chain couples TRBV27 to TRBJ1-1; weak D call: TRBD1 (5 bases). Germline values: CDR1 MNHEY, CDR2 SMNVEV (reference sequence). CDR3 length: 13 residues. V was clipped by 6 bases and J by 1 base, with 9 bases between them. DNA of the CDR3: TGTGCCAGCAGCCGACAGAGGAACACTGAAGCTTTCTTT. Translated: CASSRQRNTEAFF.

This clone came up once. The genes are TRBV19 and TRBJ1-3; D is unresolved. Deletions cut 5 bases from V and 3 bases from J, with 8 bases between. The CDR3 runs 13 residues. In germline, CDR1 is LNHDA, CDR2 SQIVND (reference sequence). The CDR3 is CASSAFGGNTIYF. The CDR3 DNA reads TGTGCCAGTAGTGCTTTCGGTGGAAACACCATATATTTT.

The chain has TRBV19 and TRBJ2-2; TRBD2 agrees at 9 bases. The length of the CDR3 is 14 residues. Per germline, CDR1 LNHDA and CDR2 SQIVND (reference sequence). V shed 7 bases and J 2 bases; nucleotides not matched to a gene: 2. CDR3 sequence reads: CASKTSGNTGELFF. CDR3 nucleotide sequence: TGTGCCAGTAAGACTAGCGGAAACACCGGGGAGCTGTTTTTT.

This clone was seen a few times. The rearrangement uses TRBV10-3 and TRBJ1-1; TRBD1 aligns across 7 bases. Germline V gives CDR1 ENHRY, CDR2 SYGVKD. Unmatched junction bases numbered 5, after V lost 5 bases and J lost 8 bases. CDR3 length: 12 amino acids. As DNA, the CDR3 is TGTGCCATCAGTACCGACAGGGCGGAAGCTTTCTTT. Protein sequence: CAISTDRAEAFF.

The chain links TRBV11-3 to TRBJ2-7; D not resolved. CDR1 and CDR2 from the germline V gene are SGHNT and YENEEA. CDR3 length: 14 residues. V was clipped by 5 bases and J by 4 bases, with 15 bases between them. The CDR3 region is CASSPVGFSYEQYF. The CDR3 DNA is TGTGCCAGCAGCCCCGTGGGCTTCAGTTACGAGCAGTACTTC.

This chain joins TRBV4-1 and TRBJ2-7; 8 bases match TRBD1. Germline V gene lookup returns CDR1 MGHRA and CDR2 YSYEKL. With 4 bases clipped from V and 0 bases from J, the junction kept 2 bases outside the gene matches. This CDR3 region has 14 residues. CDR3 residues: CASSRGQDSYEQYF. CDR3 bases: TGCGCCAGCAGCCGGGGACAGGACTCCTACGAGCAGTACTTC.

The rearrangement joins TRBV2 to TRBJ1-2; unclear D gene. Germline V lookup: CDR1 SNHLY, CDR2 FYNNEI. V was trimmed by 3 bases and J by 1 base, leaving 6 bases between them. The CDR3 runs 13 residues. CDR3 region: CASSDDINYGYTF. As DNA, the CDR3 is TGTGCCAGCAGTGATGACATTAACTATGGCTACACCTTC.

The genes are TRBV15 and TRBJ1-5; D remains unclear. Trimming took 1 base from V and 5 from J, leaving 12 bases between them. There are 15 residues in the CDR3. Germline V CDR1 and CDR2: LNHNV, YYDKDF (reference sequence). The CDR3 coding sequence is TGTGCCACCAGCAGAGGGTATGGCGGAGATCAGCCCCAGCATTTT. It translates to CATSRGYGGDQPQHF.

Only a few counts were recorded for this clone. The chain has TRBV5-6 and TRBJ1-1; 7 nucleotides match TRBD1. CDR3 length equals 15 residues. Germline assignment: CDR1 SGHDT and CDR2 YYEEEE. The V gene end was trimmed by 2 bases and the J gene end by 2 bases; junction bases not matched to a gene: 6. CDR3 region: CASSFLDRLNTEAFF. The CDR3 DNA is TGTGCCAGCAGCTTTCTGGACAGGCTAAACACTGAAGCTTTCTTT. Filled out from reference TRBV5-6 and TRBJ1-1, the complete variable domain reads DAGVTQSPTHLIKTRGQQVTLRCSPKSGHDTVSWYQQALGQGPQFIFQYYEEEERQRGNFPDRFSGHQFPNYSSELNVNALLLGDSALYLCASSFLDRLNTEAFFGQGTRLTVV.

This clone was recorded a few times. The CDR3 DNA reads as TGTGCCAGCAACCTGGGAGGGGATGGCTACACCTTC. Protein: CASNLGGDGYTF. The chain uses TRBV2 and TRBJ1-2; a possible D gene is TRBD1 (5 bases). The CDR3 consists of 12 residues. V lost 7 bases and J lost 6, with 12 bases in between. CDR1 and CDR2 from the germline V gene are SNHLY and FYNNEI.

The rearrangement joins TRBV6-5 to TRBJ2-5; 8 bases line up with TRBD2. The J call may be wrong; the DNA end is better matched by TRBJ2-7. Germline values: CDR1 MNHEY, CDR2 SVGAGI. This CDR3 region has 15 residues. The CDR3: CASSYSTSGTYEQYF. DNA of the CDR3: TGTGCCAGCAGTTACTCAACTAGCGGAACGTACGAGCAGTACTTC.

The rearrangement uses TRBV19 and TRBJ1-3; D is unclear. The germline gives CDR1 LNHDA, CDR2 SQIVND (reference sequence). This CDR3 contains 12 residues. Between the trimmed V and J ends, which lost 10 bases and 3 bases, there was a span of 10 bases. CDR3 nucleotide sequence: TGTGCCACCTCCCCCCTTGGAAACACCATATATTTT. Encoded protein: CATSPLGNTIYF.

The chain carries TRBV5-4 and TRBJ2-3; D possibly corresponds to TRBD2 (6 bases). Germline V CDR1 and CDR2: SGHNT, YYREEE (reference sequence). The V gene lost 4 bases and the J gene lost 0 bases, with 24 bases spanning the gap. This CDR3 spans 19 amino acids. CDR3 sequence reads: CASSRFLTGLLYSTDTQYF. Here the CDR3 DNA reads TGTGCCAGCAGCCGATTCTTGACGGGACTCCTATATAGCACAGATACGCAGTATTTT.

The rearrangement uses TRBV19 and TRBJ2-4, with D possibly being TRBD2 (5 bases). Looked up from germline, CDR1 is LNHDA and CDR2 is SQIVND (reference sequence). This CDR3 comprises 13 residues. V dropped 11 bases and J dropped 0 bases, with 11 bases sitting between them. This chain's CDR3 is CALGVLAKNIQYF. As DNA, the CDR3 is TGTGCCCTCGGGGTTCTAGCCAAAAACATTCAGTACTTC.

The rearrangement joins TRBV29-1 to TRBJ2-7; 9 positions agree with TRBD1. Germline V gene lookup returns CDR1 SQVTM and CDR2 ANQGSEA. Trimming at V came to 4 bases and at J to 6 bases, leaving 4 bases not matched to a gene. CDR3 length: 12 residues. CDR3 sequence (DNA): TGCAGCGTTGGACAGGGGGAGTCCGAGCAGTACTTC. Its translation: CSVGQGESEQYF.

This chain uses TRBV2 with TRBJ2-7; 7 nucleotides agree with TRBD1. CDR1 SNHLY and CDR2 FYNNEI come from the germline V gene. The CDR3 contains 13 residues. Unmatched junction bases numbered 15, after V lost 7 bases and J lost 12 bases. The CDR3 DNA reads TGTGCCAGCACAAACCTGGGGACAGCCAAATTGTACTTC. This translates into CASTNLGTAKLYF.

V gene TRBV4-1 combines with J gene TRBJ2-5; 10 bases map to TRBD1. CDR3 length: 15 residues. The germline CDR1 and CDR2 sequences are MGHRA and YSYEKL. V was clipped by 4 bases and J by 4 bases; unmatched bases: 6. The CDR3 here is CASSPGQGGIETQYF. The CDR3 nucleotides are TGCGCCAGCAGCCCCGGACAGGGGGGCATAGAGACCCAGTACTTC.

The J gene is TRBJ1-2, the V gene TRBV15, with a tentative D call TRBD1 (5 bases). Trimming removed 0 bases at V and 3 bases at J, with 8 bases between. The CDR3 is made up of 14 amino acids. The V gene's germline CDR1 is LNHNV and CDR2 YYDKDF (reference sequence). The CDR3 region has the DNA TGTGCCACCAGCAGAGATCGGGGGTACTATGGCTACACCTTC. This translates into CATSRDRGYYGYTF.

This chain connects TRBV5-1 to TRBJ1-2; a weak D match, TRBD1 (6 bases). This CDR3 region has 12 residues. Germline V gene data show CDR1 as SGHRS and CDR2 as YFSETQ. V was trimmed by 3 bases and J by 14 bases, leaving 17 bases between them. CDR3 coding DNA: TGCGCCAGCAGCTGGACGGACAGCGCTAAGACCTTC. Encoded protein: CASSWTDSAKTF.

This chain uses TRBV5-8 with TRBJ2-1; possible D gene TRBD2, 7 bases. Trimming cost V 3 bases and J 7 bases, with 17 bases left between them. This CDR3 spans 15 amino acids. Germline V gene sequence: CDR1 SGHTS, CDR2 YDEGEE. The CDR3 nucleotides are TGTGCCAGCAGCTACCGGGGGGCCGTGAAAAATGAGCAGTTCTTC. Amino acids: CASSYRGAVKNEQFF.

The chain has TRBV7-2 and TRBJ1-2; D gene unclear. This CDR3 has 13 residues. Germline V gene sequence: CDR1 SGHTA, CDR2 FQGNSA. Trimming took 4 bases from V and 5 from J, leaving 11 bases between them. The CDR3 region is CASSSLRGYGYTF. The DNA for the CDR3 is TGTGCCAGCAGCTCCCTACGAGGGTATGGCTACACCTTC. Full variable domain (outside the CDR3, taken from reference TRBV7-2 and TRBJ1-2): GAGVSQSPSNKVTEKGKDVELRCDPISGHTALYWYRQSLGQGLEFLIYFQGNSAPDKSGLPSDRFSAERTGGSVSTLTIQRTQQEDSAVYLCASSSLRGYGYTFGSGTRLTVV.

The rearrangement joins TRBV6-5 to TRBJ1-1; TRBD1 agrees at 8 bases. From germline, CDR1 is MNHEY and CDR2 SVGAGI. J was trimmed by 3 bases and V by 5 bases; bases with no gene match: 5. The CDR3 length is 14 residues. CDR3: CASSKRTGHTEAFF. As DNA, the CDR3 is TGTGCCAGCAGTAAGAGGACAGGGCACACTGAAGCTTTCTTT.